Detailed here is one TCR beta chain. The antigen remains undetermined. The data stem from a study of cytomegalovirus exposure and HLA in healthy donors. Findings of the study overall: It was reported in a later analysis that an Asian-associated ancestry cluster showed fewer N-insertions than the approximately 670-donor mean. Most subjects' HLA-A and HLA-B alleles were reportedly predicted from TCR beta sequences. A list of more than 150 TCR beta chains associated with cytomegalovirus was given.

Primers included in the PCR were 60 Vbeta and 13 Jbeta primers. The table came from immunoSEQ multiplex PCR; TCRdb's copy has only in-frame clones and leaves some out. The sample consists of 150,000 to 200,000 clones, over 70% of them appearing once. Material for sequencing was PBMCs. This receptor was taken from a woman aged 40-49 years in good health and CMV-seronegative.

The DNA for the CDR3 is TGTGCCAGCAGCCAAAGGCAACTAGCGGGGGGAACCAATGAGCAGTTCTTC. Protein product: CASSQRQLAGGTNEQFF. The V gene is TRBV7-2, the J gene TRBJ2-1; TRBD2 matches 12 bases. Germline CDR1 and CDR2: SGHTA and FQGNSA. The CDR3 loop spans 17 amino acids. The V gene end was trimmed by 5 bases and the J gene end by 6 bases; junction bases not matched to a gene: 11.